This passage covers 3 T cell receptor beta chains from one sample sequenced in a study of a mutant IDH1 vaccine in newly diagnosed glioma. Sequenced by immunoSEQ multiplex PCR; TCRdb stores in-frame clones only, minus some. This sample has tens of thousands of clones, with more than 75% found just once. Documented time point: week 47, end of study. Topical imiquimod was applied with each vaccine dose, which held 300 ug of mutant IDH1 20-mer peptide. These TCRs' antigens remain unknown. Material: PBMCs, obtained from a glioma patient whose treatment included an IDH1 peptide vaccine. These receptors originate from a woman aged 25 to 39 with glioma.

The chain couples TRBV7-9 to TRBJ2-2, with D hard to call. Looked up from germline, CDR1 is SEHNR and CDR2 is FQNEAQ (reference sequence). This CDR3 is 14 amino acids long. Trimming removed 5 bases at V and 1 base at J, with 8 bases between. The CDR3 region has the DNA TGTGCCAGCAGCCCGCATGAGAACACCGGGGAGCTGTTTTTT. Translating gives CASSPHENTGELFF.

The chain couples TRBV4-3 to TRBJ1-1; D is uncertain. Per the germline V gene, CDR1 is LGHNA and CDR2 is YSLEER. Deletions cut 0 bases from V and 0 bases from J, with 8 bases between. CDR3 length: 15 residues. The CDR3 nucleotides are TGCGCCAGCAGCCAAGATTTGCGGCTGAACACTGAAGCTTTCTTT. This translates into CASSQDLRLNTEAFF.

The CDR3 reads CSAGQGSGELFF. In DNA form, the CDR3 reads TGCAGCGCCGGACAGGGGTCCGGGGAGCTGTTTTTT. The chain recombines TRBV29-1 with TRBJ2-2; 9 nucleotides align to TRBD1. Germline CDR1 and CDR2: SQVTM and ANQGSEA. V lost 7 bases and J lost 6; bases outside the gene matches: 3. This CDR3 spans 12 amino acids.